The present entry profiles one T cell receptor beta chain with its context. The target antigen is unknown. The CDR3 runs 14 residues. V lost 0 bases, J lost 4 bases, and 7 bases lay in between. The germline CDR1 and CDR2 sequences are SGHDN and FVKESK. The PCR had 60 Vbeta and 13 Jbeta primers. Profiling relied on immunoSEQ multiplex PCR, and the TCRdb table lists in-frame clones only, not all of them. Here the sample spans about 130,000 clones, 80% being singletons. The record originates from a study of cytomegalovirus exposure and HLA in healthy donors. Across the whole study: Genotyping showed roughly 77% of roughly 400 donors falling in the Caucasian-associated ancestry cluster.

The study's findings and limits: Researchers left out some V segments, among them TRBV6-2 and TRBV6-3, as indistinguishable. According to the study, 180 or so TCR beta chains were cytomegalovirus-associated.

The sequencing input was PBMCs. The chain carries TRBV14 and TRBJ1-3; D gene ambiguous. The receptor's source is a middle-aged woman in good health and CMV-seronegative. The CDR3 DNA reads TGTGCCAGCAGCCAAGATTTACAGGGAAACACCATATATTTT. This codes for CASSQDLQGNTIYF.